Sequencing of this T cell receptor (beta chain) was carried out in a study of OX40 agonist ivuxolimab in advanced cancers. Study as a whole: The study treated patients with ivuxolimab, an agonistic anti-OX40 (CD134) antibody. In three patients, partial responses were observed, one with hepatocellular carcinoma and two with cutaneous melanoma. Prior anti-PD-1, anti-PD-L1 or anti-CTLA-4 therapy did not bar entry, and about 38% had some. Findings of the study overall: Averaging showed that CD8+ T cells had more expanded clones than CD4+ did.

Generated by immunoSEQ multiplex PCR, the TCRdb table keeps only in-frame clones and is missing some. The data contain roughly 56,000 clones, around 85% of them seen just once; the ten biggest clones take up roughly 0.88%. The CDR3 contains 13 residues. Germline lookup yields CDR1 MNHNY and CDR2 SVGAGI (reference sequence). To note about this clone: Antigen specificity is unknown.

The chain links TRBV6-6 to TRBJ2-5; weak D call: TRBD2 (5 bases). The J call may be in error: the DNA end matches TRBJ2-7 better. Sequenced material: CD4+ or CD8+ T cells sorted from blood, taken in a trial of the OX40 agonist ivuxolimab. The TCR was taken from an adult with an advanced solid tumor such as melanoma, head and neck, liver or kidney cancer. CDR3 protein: CASSYSTTYEQYF. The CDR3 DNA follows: TGTGCCAGCAGTTACTCGACTACCTACGAGCAGTACTTC.